These 29 T cell receptor beta chains were sequenced from one sample in a study of blood T cell repertoires in COVID-19. Sequencing was performed with immunoSEQ multiplex PCR; in TCRdb, only in-frame clones are kept and a portion is missing. This table holds about 230,000 clones, 85% found once. Sequencing input: peripheral blood. These receptors came from a man aged 35 to 55 with acute or convalescent COVID-19.

V and J are TRBV7-7 and TRBJ2-3; possibly TRBD2 for D (7 bases). Trimming removed 1 base from V and 4 bases from J, with 12 bases in between. CDR1 is SSHAT and CDR2 is FNYEAQ in the germline V gene (reference sequence). The length of the CDR3 is 15 residues. CDR3 region: CASSLGGGGADTQYF. CDR3 DNA sequence: TGTGCCAGCAGCTTAGGAGGCGGGGGCGCAGATACGCAGTATTTT.

V and J are TRBV5-1 and TRBJ1-2, with D perhaps TRBD1 (6 bases). The CDR3 totals 16 residues. Germline CDR1 SGHRS, CDR2 YFSETQ. The ends were cut back, 4 bases at V and 2 bases at J, with 18 bases in the middle. The CDR3 spells CASSARGGQSNYGYTF. Here the CDR3 DNA reads TGCGCCAGCAGCGCCCGGGGGGGGCAGTCCAACTATGGCTACACCTTC.

The rearrangement joins TRBV5-7 to TRBJ2-7, with 8 bases identical to TRBD2. TRBV5-7 is an open reading frame, and its role is uncertain. Germline trimming cut 0 bases from V and 2 bases from J; bases unmatched to any gene: 4. The CDR3 runs 15 residues. The CDR3 reads CASSLGSGGTYEQYF. In DNA, the CDR3 is TGTGCCAGCAGCTTGGGGTCGGGGGGGACCTACGAGCAGTACTTC.

This chain connects TRBV11-2 to TRBJ2-5; D may be TRBD1 (6 bases). V shed 5 bases and J shed 5 bases, with 12 bases lying between them. From germline, CDR1 is SGHAT and CDR2 FQNNGV. The CDR3 runs 13 residues. This CDR3 reads CASSADSHETQYF. The CDR3 region has the DNA TGTGCCAGCAGCGCGGACAGTCACGAGACCCAGTACTTC.

The V call is TRBV5-4, the J call TRBJ2-1; 9 nucleotides agree with TRBD2. Germline assignment: CDR1 SGHNT and CDR2 YYREEE (reference sequence). The V segment lost 3 bases and the J segment 2 bases; nucleotides outside the gene matches: 6. This CDR3 has 16 amino acids. This chain's CDR3 is CASSWDSGGAYNEQFF. Here the CDR3 DNA reads TGTGCCAGCAGCTGGGATAGCGGGGGAGCCTACAATGAGCAGTTCTTC.

The V and J genes are TRBV19 and TRBJ1-1, with D possibly matching TRBD1 (6 bases). In germline, CDR1 is LNHDA, CDR2 SQIVND (reference sequence). CDR3 length: 15 residues. V lost 4 bases to trimming and J lost 5 bases, with 17 bases between them. The chain's CDR3 is CASSTRSRGWTEAFF. The CDR3 bases are TGTGCCAGTAGTACCAGATCCAGGGGATGGACTGAAGCTTTCTTT. The whole variable domain, remainder taken from reference TRBV19 and TRBJ1-1, is DGGITQSPKYLFRKEGQNVTLSCEQNLNHDAMYWYRQDPGQGLRLIYYSQIVNDFQKGDIAEGYSVSREKKESFPLTVTSAQKNPTAFYLCASSTRSRGWTEAFFGQGTRLTVV.

This clone was seen more than once but under ten times. The CDR3 protein is CASSKGQGNADTQYF. CDR3 DNA: TGCGCCAGCAGCAAGGGACAGGGAAATGCAGATACGCAGTATTTT. The chain joins TRBV5-1 to TRBJ2-3, with 9 nucleotides matching TRBD1. In germline, CDR1 is SGHRS, CDR2 YFSETQ. Trimming cost V 4 bases and J 4 bases; bases outside gene matches: 7. CDR3 size: 15 residues.

The chain has TRBV5-3 and TRBJ1-5; D may be TRBD1 (5 bases). TRBV5-3 is an open reading frame whose function is uncertain. The CDR3 is 14 amino acids. Trimming removed 4 bases from V and 5 bases from J, with 13 bases in between. The CDR3 nucleotides read TGTGCCAGAAGCCCACGAACGGGGGATCAGCCCCAGCATTTT. Protein: CARSPRTGDQPQHF.

The chain couples TRBV5-8 to TRBJ2-7, with TRBD1 identical over 7 bases. V was pared by 4 bases and J by 2 bases, with 12 bases of the junction left unmatched. The CDR3 extends over 16 amino acids. From germline, CDR1 is SGHTS and CDR2 YDEGEE. In DNA, the CDR3 is TGTGCCAGCAGCCCCCTTGGCAGGGGGAAAACCTACGAGCAGTACTTC. Translated, it gives CASSPLGRGKTYEQYF. The full variable domain, its missing parts supplied by reference TRBV5-8 and TRBJ2-7, is EAGVTQSPTHLIKTRGQQATLRCSPISGHTSVYWYQQALGLGLQFLLWYDEGEERNRGNFPPRFSGRQFPNYSSELNVNALELEDSALYLCASSPLGRGKTYEQYFGPGTRLTVT.

The gene calls are TRBV30 and TRBJ1-6; 9 bases line up with TRBD1. V dropped 4 bases and J dropped 7; count of bases not matched to a gene: 2. CDR3 size: 13 residues. Germline V gene lookup returns CDR1 GTSNPN and CDR2 SVGIG (reference sequence). The CDR3 loop reads CAWTTGGNSPLHF. The CDR3 DNA reads TGTGCCTGGACGACAGGGGGAAATTCACCCCTCCACTTT.

Written as DNA, the CDR3 is TGTGCCAGCAGCTTAGAACGGAGCTCCTATAATTCACCCCTCCACTTT. Its translation: CASSLERSSYNSPLHF. The chain carries TRBV11-2 and TRBJ1-6, with unresolved D. The length of the CDR3 is 16 residues. V was trimmed by 0 bases and J by 0 bases, leaving 6 bases between them. CDR1 is SGHAT and CDR2 is FQNNGV in the germline V gene. The full variable domain, completed using reference TRBV11-2 and TRBJ1-6, is EAGVAQSPRYKIIEKRQSVAFWCNPISGHATLYWYQQILGQGPKLLIQFQNNGVVDDSQLPKDRFSAERLKGVDSTLKIQPAKLEDSAVYLCASSLERSSYNSPLHFGNGTRLTVT.

This chain connects TRBV9 to TRBJ1-5; 11 nucleotides match TRBD1. Germline V gene sequence: CDR1 SGDLS, CDR2 YYNGEE. Losses at the gene ends were 3 bases for V and 3 bases for J; bases not matched to a gene: 5. The CDR3 consists of 16 residues. CDR3 residues: CASSAGQGAVNQPQHF. The CDR3 DNA is TGTGCCAGCAGCGCCGGACAGGGGGCCGTCAATCAGCCCCAGCATTTT.

The rearrangement joins TRBV23-1 to TRBJ1-5, with D possibly TRBD1 on 5 matching bases. TRBV23-1 qualifies as an ORF whose function is uncertain. This CDR3 spans 14 amino acids. The V end was cut by 1 base, the J end by 5 bases, with 9 bases between. The CDR3 sequence: CASSQFQGDQPQHF. CDR3 DNA: TGCGCCAGCAGTCAATTTCAAGGGGATCAGCCCCAGCATTTT.

The chain links TRBV3-1 (or the pseudogene TRBV3-2) to TRBJ2-2; 12 bases align to TRBD2. The CDR3 runs 16 residues. Germline CDR1 and CDR2: LGHDT and YNNKEL (reference sequence). Trimming at V came to 2 bases and at J to 7 bases, leaving 5 bases not matched to a gene. CDR3 sequence: CASSQRLAGDVGELFF. DNA for the CDR3: TGTGCCAGCAGCCAAAGACTAGCGGGGGACGTCGGGGAGCTGTTTTTT.

As regards this clone: The junction and the germline gene differ at one end; a read error may be behind it. J is TRBJ1-1 and V is TRBV6-5, with TRBD1 matching 9 bases. CDR3 length equals 14 residues. Germline lookup yields CDR1 MNHEY and CDR2 SVGAGI. CDR3 nucleotide sequence: TGTGCCAGCAGCTACTCACAGGGGGCCACTGAAGCTTTCTTT. This sequence encodes CASSYSQGATEAFF.

V and J are TRBV4-1 and TRBJ2-7; D is perhaps TRBD1 (6 bases). Trimming pared 4 bases from V and 2 bases from J, leaving 12 bases between. Germline V lookup: CDR1 MGHRA, CDR2 YSYEKL. The CDR3 length is 14 residues. The DNA for the CDR3 is TGCGCCAGCAGCCGACTGACAGGACCCTACGAGCAGTACTTC. Protein sequence: CASSRLTGPYEQYF.

The chain combines TRBV5-6 with TRBJ1-2, with TRBD1 matching 10 bases. V was clipped by 4 bases and J by 4 bases; unmatched bases: 7. CDR1 is SGHDT, CDR2 YYEEEE, per germline. The CDR3 spans 15 residues. DNA of the CDR3: TGTGCCAGCAGCCTGAGGGGGACAGGGGCCTATGGCTACACCTTC. Its protein is CASSLRGTGAYGYTF.

Remarks on this clone: The same CDR3 is also encoded by other DNA sequences in this sample. The chain has TRBV25-1 and TRBJ1-1; D remains ambiguous. Germline-derived CDR1 and CDR2 are MGHDK and SYGVNS. The CDR3 covers 11 residues. Trimming took 7 bases from V and 1 from J, leaving 4 bases between them. The CDR3 nucleotides are TGTGCCAGCACTTGGAACACTGAAGCTTTCTTT. Its translation: CASTWNTEAFF.

V and J are TRBV11-3 and TRBJ1-1; D remains ambiguous. The V end lost 1 base, the J end lost 10 bases, and 13 bases lay between the germline ends. CDR3 size: 13 residues. Germline CDR1 reads SGHNT; CDR2 reads YENEEA. CDR3 in amino acids: CASSLVLGSGAFF. The CDR3 nucleotides read TGTGCCAGCAGCTTAGTCTTAGGGAGCGGAGCTTTCTTT.

V gene TRBV12-3 or TRBV12-4 combines with J gene TRBJ1-1; D gene uncertain. The V and J ends lost 1 base and 5 bases respectively, with 8 bases between them. The CDR3 sequence is 13 residues long. This CDR3 reads CASSLEGGTEAFF. In DNA form, the CDR3 reads TGTGCCAGCAGTTTAGAGGGAGGGACTGAAGCTTTCTTT.

J is TRBJ1-6 and V is TRBV7-9; D is unclear. CDR3 size: 13 residues. Germline CDR1 and CDR2: SEHNR and FQNEAQ (reference sequence). Trimming removed 1 base at V and 6 bases at J, with 4 bases between. Written as DNA, the CDR3 is TGTGCCAGCAGCTTAGGGCCTAATTCACCCCTCCACTTT. Its protein is CASSLGPNSPLHF.

V is TRBV30 and J is TRBJ1-2, with 9 bases lining up with TRBD1. The CDR3 length is 14 residues. From germline, CDR1 is GTSNPN and CDR2 SVGIG (reference sequence). V was clipped by 4 bases and J by 6 bases; unmatched bases: 9. DNA of the CDR3: TGTGCCTGGATGGGGACAGGGCCTGCGGATGGCTACACCTTC. Its protein is CAWMGTGPADGYTF.

The chain joins TRBV29-1 to TRBJ2-3, with 8 bases that match TRBD1. This CDR3 comprises 16 residues. Germline V gene lookup returns CDR1 SQVTM and CDR2 ANQGSEA. Losses at the gene ends were 0 bases for V and 5 bases for J; bases not matched to a gene: 10. CDR3 sequence reads: CSVEEPDRVFKDTQYF. In DNA form, the CDR3 reads TGCAGCGTTGAAGAACCGGACAGGGTGTTCAAAGATACGCAGTATTTT.

The CDR3 DNA reads as TGTGCCACCAGTAGGGGGCAGTATAGCACAGATACGCAGTATTTT. Translated: CATSRGQYSTDTQYF. This sequence joins TRBV24-1 and TRBJ2-3, with 7 bases aligning to TRBD1. V was clipped by 6 bases and J by 0 bases; unmatched bases: 5. From germline, CDR1 is KGHDR and CDR2 SFDVKD. CDR3 length: 15 amino acids.

V and J are TRBV3-1 (or the pseudogene TRBV3-2) and TRBJ1-3; D remains ambiguous. Germline loops: CDR1 LGHDT, CDR2 YNNKEL (reference sequence). V was trimmed by 4 bases and J by 0 bases, leaving 10 bases between them. The CDR3 contains 15 residues. The CDR3 DNA follows: TGTGCCAGCAGCCTGGGCCTTGTCTCTGGAAACACCATATATTTT. It is translated as CASSLGLVSGNTIYF.

The rearrangement uses TRBV9 and TRBJ1-4; 9 bases agree with TRBD1. Trimming removed 7 bases from V and 7 bases from J; junction bases left unmatched: 8. CDR3 size: 14 residues. Germline CDR1 is SGDLS and CDR2 is YYNGEE. In nucleotides, the CDR3 is TGTGCCAGCGGGACAGGGAATTCGGGTGAAAAACTGTTTTTT. Translating it yields CASGTGNSGEKLFF.

The V gene is TRBV7-9, the J gene TRBJ1-2, with 7 bases fitting TRBD1. Unmatched junction bases numbered 5, after V lost 1 base and J lost 0 bases. Germline CDR1 reads SEHNR; CDR2 reads FQNEAQ (reference sequence). The CDR3 has 16 residues. The CDR3 here is CASSLEGTVTNYGYTF. DNA of the CDR3: TGTGCCAGCAGCTTAGAGGGGACAGTAACTAACTATGGCTACACCTTC.

The chain joins TRBV20-1 to TRBJ1-3; D not resolved. Germline CDR1 and CDR2: DFQATT and SNEGSKA (reference sequence). Trimming pared 7 bases from V and 13 bases from J, leaving 17 bases between. The CDR3 has 11 amino acids. The CDR3: CSGEGSGRIYF. CDR3 DNA sequence: TGCAGTGGGGAGGGATCGGGAAGGATATATTTT.

The V call is TRBV29-1, the J call TRBJ2-3; a weak D match, TRBD1 (6 bases). Germline lookup yields CDR1 SQVTM and CDR2 ANQGSEA. The CDR3 sequence is 11 residues long. The germline V and J ends were trimmed by 4 bases and 11 bases, with 13 bases remaining between them. The CDR3 sequence: CSVVGGPEQYF. The CDR3 nucleotides are TGCAGCGTTGTTGGGGGCCCGGAGCAGTATTTT.